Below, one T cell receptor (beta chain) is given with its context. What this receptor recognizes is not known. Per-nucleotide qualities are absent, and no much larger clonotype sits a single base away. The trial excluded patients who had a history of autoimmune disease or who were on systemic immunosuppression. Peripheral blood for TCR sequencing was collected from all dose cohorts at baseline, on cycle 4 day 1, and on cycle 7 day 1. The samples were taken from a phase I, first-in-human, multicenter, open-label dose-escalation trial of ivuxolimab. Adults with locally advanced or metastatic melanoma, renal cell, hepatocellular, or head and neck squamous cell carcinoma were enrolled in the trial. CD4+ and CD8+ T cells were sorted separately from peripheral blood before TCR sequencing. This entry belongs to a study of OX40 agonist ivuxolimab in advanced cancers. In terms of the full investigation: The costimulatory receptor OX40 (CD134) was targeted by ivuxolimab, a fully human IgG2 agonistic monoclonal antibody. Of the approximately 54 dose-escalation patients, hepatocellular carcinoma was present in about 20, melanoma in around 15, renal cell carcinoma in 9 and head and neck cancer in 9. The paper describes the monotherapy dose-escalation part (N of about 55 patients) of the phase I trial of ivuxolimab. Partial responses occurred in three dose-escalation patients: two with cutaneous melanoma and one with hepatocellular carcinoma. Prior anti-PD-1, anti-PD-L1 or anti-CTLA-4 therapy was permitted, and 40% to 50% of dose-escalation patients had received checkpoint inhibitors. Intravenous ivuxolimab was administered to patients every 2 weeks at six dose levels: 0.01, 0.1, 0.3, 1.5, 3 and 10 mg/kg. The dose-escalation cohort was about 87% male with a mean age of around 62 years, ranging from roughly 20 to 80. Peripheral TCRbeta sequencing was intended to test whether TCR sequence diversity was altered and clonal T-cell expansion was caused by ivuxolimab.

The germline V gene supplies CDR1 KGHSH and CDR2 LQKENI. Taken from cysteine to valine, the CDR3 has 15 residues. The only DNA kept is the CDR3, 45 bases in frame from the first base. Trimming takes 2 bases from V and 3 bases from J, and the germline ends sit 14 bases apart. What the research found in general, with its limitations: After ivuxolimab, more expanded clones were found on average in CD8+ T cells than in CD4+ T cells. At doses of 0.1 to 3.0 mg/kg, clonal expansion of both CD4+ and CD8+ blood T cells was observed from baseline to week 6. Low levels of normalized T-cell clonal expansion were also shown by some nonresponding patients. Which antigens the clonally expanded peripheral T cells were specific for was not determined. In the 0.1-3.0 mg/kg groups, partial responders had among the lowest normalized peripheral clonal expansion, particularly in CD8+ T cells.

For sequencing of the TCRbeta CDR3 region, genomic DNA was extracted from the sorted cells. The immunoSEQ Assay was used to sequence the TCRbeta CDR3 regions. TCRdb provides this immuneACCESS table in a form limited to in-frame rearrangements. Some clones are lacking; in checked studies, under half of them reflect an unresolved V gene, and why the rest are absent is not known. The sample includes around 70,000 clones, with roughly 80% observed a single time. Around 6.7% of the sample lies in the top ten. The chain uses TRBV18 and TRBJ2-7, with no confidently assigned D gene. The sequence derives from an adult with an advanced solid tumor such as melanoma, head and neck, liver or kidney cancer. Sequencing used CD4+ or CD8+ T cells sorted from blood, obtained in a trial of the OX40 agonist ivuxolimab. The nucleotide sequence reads TGTGCCAGCTCACCAATGTTCGGGCAGAACTACGAGCAGTACGTC. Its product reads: CASSPMFGQNYEQYV.